A selection of T cell receptor beta chains follows, all from one sample in a study of cytomegalovirus exposure and HLA in healthy donors. TCRdb's table, derived via immunoSEQ multiplex PCR, lists solely in-frame clones and lacks some. Of fewer than 200,000 clones listed, roughly 75% are singletons. Sequenced input: PBMCs. The source is a female donor in good health and CMV-seronegative. Each CDR3 is given with its conserved first and last residue. A D gene is named only where the DNA matches it firmly. A clone size is listed for some rows: how often the clone was seen (once, few, many), or a class if it is expanded.

V	D	size	J	DNA	CDR3
TRBV7-2	-	-	TRBJ2-2	TGTGCCAGCCGGACGGCAGGGGCGGCGGTGGACACCGGGGAGCTGTTTTTT	CASRTAGAAVDTGELFF
TRBV29-1	-	-	TRBJ2-7	TGCAGCGTTGTGGGGCACAGCTACGAGCAGTACTTC	CSVVGHSYEQYF
TRBV19	-	few	TRBJ2-1	TGTGCCAGACCTGCCTGGGCCGAGCAGTTCTTC	CARPAWAEQFF
TRBV28	-	-	TRBJ2-7	TGTGCCAGCAGTTTAGGCAGTTGGAGCCACGAGCAGTACTTC	CASSLGSWSHEQYF
TRBV19	TRBD1	-	TRBJ1-5	TGTGCCAGTAGGCCCGATACAGGGGGCTCCCAGCCCCAGCATTTT	CASRPDTGGSQPQHF
TRBV5-1	TRBD2	-	TRBJ2-3	TGCGCCAGCAGCTTATCGGGGGGAATAAAGGGTGGCACAGATACGCAGTATTTT	CASSLSGGIKGGTDTQYF
TRBV7-6	TRBD1	once	TRBJ1-3	TGTGCCAGCAGCTTAGGGACAGGCCGGCTCTCTGGAAACACCATATATTTT	CASSLGTGRLSGNTIYF
TRBV6-5	-	-	TRBJ1-4	TGTGCCAGCACTCGGCGGGGTATGGGTAATGAAAAACTGTTTTTT	CASTRRGMGNEKLFF
TRBV7-9	TRBD1	-	TRBJ1-1	TGTGCCAGCAGCCCCCCCGACAGGGTGGGAACTGAAGCTTTCTTT	CASSPPDRVGTEAFF
TRBV2	-	once	TRBJ2-7	TGTGCCAGCGTACTGGACAGAACGGGCTACGAGCAGTACTTC	CASVLDRTGYEQYF
TRBV6-5	-	-	TRBJ2-5	TGTGCCAGCAGTTCCCCGCGGACTGGCCTCATAGAGACCCAGTACTTC	CASSSPRTGLIETQYF
TRBV5-8	TRBD1	-	TRBJ1-6	TGTGCCAGCAGGGACAGGGGGCTGAGGAATTCACCCCTCCACTTT	CASRDRGLRNSPLHF
TRBV7-6	TRBD2	-	TRBJ2-3	TGTGCCAGCAGCTTAGCCCCTAGCGGGAGCAGCACAGATACGCAGTATTTT	CASSLAPSGSSTDTQYF
TRBV2	-	-	TRBJ2-3	TGTGCCAGCAGGCTAGCGCCTAGCACAGATACGCAGTATTTT	CASRLAPSTDTQYF
TRBV28	-	-	TRBJ1-1	TGTGCCAGCAGTTTTGGGCAGAACTTTGAAGCTTTCTTT	CASSFGQNFEAFF
TRBV9	TRBD2	-	TRBJ2-7	TGTGCCAGCAGCGTAGCTACGGGACTAGCGGGGCAACACGAGCAGTACTTC	CASSVATGLAGQHEQYF
TRBV2	-	-	TRBJ1-1	TGTGCCAGCAGACCCAGGAACTCGAACACTGAAGCTTTCTTT	CASRPRNSNTEAFF
TRBV4-3	-	-	TRBJ2-5	TGCGCCAGCAGCCAGAGGGCGGAATTCCAAGAGACCCAGTACTTC	CASSQRAEFQETQYF
TRBV5-1	TRBD2	-	TRBJ2-1	TGCGCCAGCAGCTTGGAGCCTAGCGGGGGATACAATGAGCAGTTCTTC	CASSLEPSGGYNEQFF
TRBV7-2	-	-	TRBJ2-1	TGTGCCAGCAGCTTAGGAATGACAAACCAACGGCAGTTCTTC	CASSLGMTNQRQFF
TRBV6-6	-	few	TRBJ2-6	TGTGCCAGCACCCCGACAGAGACTGGGGCCAACGTCCTGACTTTC	CASTPTETGANVLTF
TRBV18	TRBD2	-	TRBJ2-1	TGTGCCAGCTCACCGGATCCGGGAGGGAATGAGCAGTTCTTC	CASSPDPGGNEQFF
TRBV4-1	TRBD2	-	TRBJ2-7	TGCGCCAGCAGCCCCTCGGGTGGGAGGGAATACGAGCAGTACTTC	CASSPSGGREYEQYF
TRBV4-2	-	-	TRBJ2-5	TGTGCCAGCAGCCAAGGGGCTAGCCCAGAGACCCAGTACTTC	CASSQGASPETQYF
TRBV25-1	-	few	TRBJ2-7	TGTGCCAGCAGTGAATCGGGAAGGAGGGACGAGCAGTACTTC	CASSESGRRDEQYF
TRBV2	TRBD1	-	TRBJ1-6	TGTGCCAGCACTATCGGACAGGGTGTCAATTCACCCCTCCACTTT	CASTIGQGVNSPLHF
TRBV7-2	TRBD2	few	TRBJ2-1	TGTGCCAGCAGCGACCTCTTAGGGACTAGCGGGGGGGGCAATGAGCAGTTCTTC	CASSDLLGTSGGGNEQFF
TRBV7-2	TRBD1	-	TRBJ2-7	TGTGCCAGCAGCTCTTTTGACAGGGCACGCGAGCAGTACTTC	CASSSFDRAREQYF
TRBV6-5	-	-	TRBJ1-4	TGTGCCAGCAGTGCGGGGAGGGGTGAGGAAAAACTGTTTTTT	CASSAGRGEEKLFF
TRBV9	-	-	TRBJ2-3	TGTGCCAGCAGCGTAAGGGCCCCCCCGGGCGGGGGCACAGATACGCAGTATTTT	CASSVRAPPGGGTDTQYF
TRBV27	-	-	TRBJ1-1	TGTGCCAGCAGTTTATCGGCAGGGACTGAAGCTTTCTTT	CASSLSAGTEAFF
TRBV5-1	TRBD1	-	TRBJ1-5	TGCGCCAGCAGCTCCACTGGACAGGGCGGCCAGCCCCAGCATTTT	CASSSTGQGGQPQHF
TRBV4-2	-	once	TRBJ2-7	TGTGCCAGCAGCCAAGACCGACACAGGGAGTTGGGCGAGCAGTACTTC	CASSQDRHRELGEQYF
TRBV7-3	TRBD2	-	TRBJ2-3	TGTGCCAGCAGCTCTCTTAGCGGGGGGCGTGATACGCAGTATTTT	CASSSLSGGRDTQYF
TRBV28	TRBD2	-	TRBJ2-5	TGTGCCAGCAGTTTCCAACCGGGGGGTGGAGAGACCCAGTACTTC	CASSFQPGGGETQYF
TRBV6-1	-	-	TRBJ2-5	TGTGCCAGCCTTCCATATGGACAGCAAGAGACCCAGTACTTC	CASLPYGQQETQYF
TRBV28	TRBD2	few	TRBJ2-1	TGTGCCAGCAGTCCCCCACGTCTAGCGGACTCTAATGAGCAGTTCTTC	CASSPPRLADSNEQFF
TRBV6-5	TRBD1	once	TRBJ2-7	TGTGCCAGCAGTGGGACAGCCCTGTATTACGAGCAGTACTTC	CASSGTALYYEQYF
TRBV28	TRBD2	-	TRBJ2-7	TGTGCCAGCAGTGCGGGACTAGCGGGAGGCTACGAGCAGTACTTC	CASSAGLAGGYEQYF
TRBV15	-	-	TRBJ2-7	TGTGCCACCAGCAGGAAGGAGACCTACGAGCAGTACTTC	CATSRKETYEQYF
TRBV11-2	-	-	TRBJ2-7	TGTGCCAGCAGCCGGAGCAGGGGTAGCGAGCAGTACTTC	CASSRSRGSEQYF
TRBV5-1	TRBD1	-	TRBJ1-2	TGCGCCAGCAGCTTACAGGGGAGCGGTAATGGCTACACCTTC	CASSLQGSGNGYTF
TRBV5-1	-	-	TRBJ1-4	TGCGCCAGCAGCGTAACCAAGGGGACAACTAATGAAAAACTGTTTTTT	CASSVTKGTTNEKLFF
TRBV27	-	-	TRBJ2-7	TGTGCCAGCAGCGCAGATCCTCCCTTACGTGAGCAGTACTTC	CASSADPPLREQYF
TRBV4-2	-	-	TRBJ2-5	TGTGCCAGCAGCCAACAGGGGGCGGGGGAAAAAGAGACCCAGTACTTC	CASSQQGAGEKETQYF
TRBV14	-	-	TRBJ2-3	TGTGCCAGCAGCCAAGATCTAGCAGATACGCAGTATTTT	CASSQDLADTQYF
TRBV5-1	-	few	TRBJ1-5	TGCGCCAGCAGCTTGGGGTCATCCGGCAGGGACAATCAGCCCCAGCATTTT	CASSLGSSGRDNQPQHF
TRBV6-5	-	-	TRBJ2-3	TGTGCCAGCTCGACTACAGACACTAGCACAGATACGCAGTATTTT	CASSTTDTSTDTQYF
TRBV6-5	TRBD2	-	TRBJ2-2	TGTGCCAGCAGGCCGGGACTAGCGGGGGGGGAGCTGTTTTTT	CASRPGLAGGELFF
TRBV28	TRBD1	-	TRBJ2-1	TGTGCCAGCAGTCCGGAACACAGGGGGAATGAGCAGTTCTTC	CASSPEHRGNEQFF
TRBV7-2	-	-	TRBJ1-2	TGTGCCAGCAGCTCATCCAGGGGTCTGACACGATATGGCTACACCTTC	CASSSSRGLTRYGYTF
TRBV30	-	-	TRBJ1-6	TGTGCCTGGACGTACGGGATTGGGGTTTCACCCCTCCACTTT	CAWTYGIGVSPLHF
TRBV2	-	-	TRBJ2-5	TGTGCCAGCAGCATAACAGGGAGACAAGAGACCCAGTACTTC	CASSITGRQETQYF
TRBV2	-	-	TRBJ2-2	TGTGCCAGCAGTGAGTGGGAGGGGGGCACCAACACCGGGGAGCTGTTTTTT	CASSEWEGGTNTGELFF
TRBV6-6	-	-	TRBJ1-2	TGTGCCAGCAGTTACTCGATCGCCAGGGGAGGCTACACCTTC	CASSYSIARGGYTF
TRBV10-2	TRBD2	few	TRBJ2-1	TGCGCCAGCAGTGAACTAGCGGACAATGAGCAGTTCTTC	CASSELADNEQFF
TRBV9	TRBD1	-	TRBJ2-3	TGTGCCAGCAGCCTGGGACAGGGCCCCCCAGATACGCAGTATTTT	CASSLGQGPPDTQYF
TRBV19	-	few	TRBJ1-5	TGTGCCAGTAGTATACAAAATCAGCCCCAGCATTTT	CASSIQNQPQHF